This TCR beta chain was sequenced in a study of cytomegalovirus exposure and HLA in healthy donors. The study, taken as a whole, reports: A later analysis reportedly found fewer N-insertions in an Asian-associated ancestry cluster than the roughly 670-donor mean. In an earlier analysis, in approximately 570 donors, most V segments appeared productive either ~90% or ~30% of the time. In a later analysis, the majority of CMV-associated beta chains seemingly showed HLA restriction.

The V end lost 0 bases, the J end lost 5 bases, and 4 bases lay between the germline ends. Germline V gene sequence: CDR1 LNHNV, CDR2 YYDKDF (reference sequence). The CDR3 runs to 13 residues. PCR amplification relied on 60 Vbeta primers (plus 13 Jbeta primers). Profiling relied on immunoSEQ multiplex PCR, and the TCRdb table lists in-frame clones only, not all of them. Counted here are about 140,000 clones, approximately 80% occurring once; the ten biggest clones make up under 1.5%. As concerns this clone: Its antigen is as yet unknown.

Material: PBMCs. The V gene is TRBV15, the J gene TRBJ1-4, with D unresolved. The receptor comes from a male donor in good health and CMV-seropositive. The CDR3 sequence: CATSRDPNEKLFF. DNA of the CDR3: TGTGCCACCAGCAGAGATCCGAATGAAAAACTGTTTTTT.